Each of the 14 T cell receptor beta chains below was sequenced from the same sample in a study of radiation and T cells in renal cell carcinoma (TCRdb year 2020). Libraries came from the immunoSEQ multiplex PCR assay. TCRdb's version of the immuneACCESS table is confined to in-frame rearrangements and falls short of the full clone set. An unresolved V gene accounts for under half of the shortfall where checked; the remainder is of unknown origin. Across this sample there are roughly 120,000 clones, with approximately 80% seen only once. The ten largest clones capture approximately 2% of the sample. The time point tag for this specimen amounts to: blood 2 weeks post-SBRT. The sample's treatment or condition label, decoded: 15 Gy SBRT to primary tumor, nephrectomy 4 weeks later. Specimen: blood, collected from a patient whose treatment included radiotherapy and nephrectomy. These receptors were collected from a woman aged 60-75 years with renal cell carcinoma.

The J gene is TRBJ1-1, the V gene TRBV27; TRBD1 aligns across 10 bases. Germline CDR1 is MNHEY and CDR2 is SMNVEV (reference sequence). V was pared by 4 bases and J by 1 base, with 12 bases of the junction left unmatched. This CDR3 spans 18 amino acids. CDR3 amino acids: CASSSPRQGANRNTEAFF. The CDR3 nucleotides are TGTGCCAGCAGTTCGCCCCGACAGGGGGCCAACCGGAACACTGAAGCTTTCTTT.

The CDR3 region has the DNA TGTGCCAGCAGCTTGGGGTACGGACAGCATTTAGGGGGGAATCAGCCCCAGCATTTT. This codes for CASSLGYGQHLGGNQPQHF. This sequence joins TRBV7-2 and TRBJ1-5; D may be TRBD1 (6 bases). V was clipped by 3 bases and J by 4 bases, with 25 bases between them. Germline V gene lookup returns CDR1 SGHTA and CDR2 FQGNSA. The CDR3 loop spans 19 amino acids. Complete variable domain (other parts from reference TRBV7-2 and TRBJ1-5): GAGVSQSPSNKVTEKGKDVELRCDPISGHTALYWYRQSLGQGLEFLIYFQGNSAPDKSGLPSDRFSAERTGGSVSTLTIQRTQQEDSAVYLCASSLGYGQHLGGNQPQHFGDGTRLSIL.

This rearrangement joins TRBV5-1 to TRBJ1-1, with D uncertain. The CDR3 runs 16 residues. Germline V CDR1 and CDR2: SGHRS, YFSETQ. The V end lost 5 bases, the J end lost 0 bases, and 17 bases lay between the germline ends. The CDR3 DNA reads TGCGCCAGCAGAACGAGGCCAACCACTGTGAACACTGAAGCTTTCTTT. Translated, it gives CASRTRPTTVNTEAFF.

The chain carries TRBV7-2 and TRBJ2-3; D is perhaps TRBD2 (6 bases). Germline values: CDR1 SGHTA, CDR2 FQGNSA. There are 14 residues in the CDR3. The V gene lost 5 bases and the J gene lost 4 bases, with 13 bases spanning the gap. CDR3 protein: CASSPRLVPDTQYF. CDR3 sequence (DNA): TGTGCCAGCAGCCCACGACTAGTTCCAGATACGCAGTATTTT.

This rearrangement joins TRBV5-4 to TRBJ1-2, with no clear D. This CDR3 spans 17 amino acids. CDR1 and CDR2 (germline): SGHNT, YYREEE (reference sequence). Trimming shortened V by 0 bases and J by 0 bases, and 15 bases separated the two germline ends. CDR3 region: CASSLAAETLANYGYTF. DNA for the CDR3: TGTGCCAGCAGCTTGGCGGCAGAGACTTTAGCTAACTATGGCTACACCTTC.

The chain combines TRBV9 with TRBJ2-2; 10 bases line up with TRBD1. The CDR3 loop spans 18 amino acids. CDR1 and CDR2 (germline): SGDLS, YYNGEE. The ends lost 0 bases at V and 6 bases at J; junction bases unmatched: 11. This chain's CDR3 is CASSVAITGTGVPGELFF. DNA for the CDR3: TGTGCCAGCAGCGTAGCTATAACAGGGACAGGGGTTCCCGGGGAGCTGTTTTTT.

This chain connects TRBV6-4 to TRBJ1-2; 11 nucleotides align to TRBD1. Per germline, CDR1 MRHNA and CDR2 SNTAGT. The CDR3 runs 13 residues. J gave up 8 bases and V 6 bases, and 5 bases lay outside the gene matches. The CDR3: CASRGDRGNGYTF. As DNA, the CDR3 is TGTGCCAGCAGGGGGGACAGGGGGAACGGCTACACCTTC.

CDR3 DNA: TGTGCCAGTACTGGACAGTACAATCAGCCCCAGCATTTT. It specifies CASTGQYNQPQHF. V and J are TRBV19 and TRBJ1-5; possible D gene TRBD1, 6 bases. Trimming shortened V by 7 bases and J by 3 bases, and 10 bases separated the two germline ends. The CDR3 sequence is 13 residues long. CDR1 LNHDA and CDR2 SQIVND come from the germline V gene (reference sequence). Combining the CDR3 with reference TRBV19 and TRBJ1-5 gives the whole variable domain DGGITQSPKYLFRKEGQNVTLSCEQNLNHDAMYWYRQDPGQGLRLIYYSQIVNDFQKGDIAEGYSVSREKKESFPLTVTSAQKNPTAFYLCASTGQYNQPQHFGDGTRLSIL.

This clone was found a few times. The rearrangement uses TRBV14 and TRBJ1-1; TRBD1 is a possible D gene (5 bases). The V gene lost 7 bases and the J gene lost 1 base, with 13 bases spanning the gap. The CDR3 is made up of 14 amino acids. The germline V gene has CDR1 SGHDN and CDR2 FVKESK. The CDR3 region is CASTPGPQNTEAFF. CDR3 DNA: TGTGCCAGCACACCGGGACCGCAGAACACTGAAGCTTTCTTT.

This chain joins TRBV2 and TRBJ2-3, with TRBD1 matching 8 bases. The germline V gene encodes CDR1 SNHLY and CDR2 FYNNEI. V shed 5 bases and J 3 bases; nucleotides not matched to a gene: 7. The length of the CDR3 is 15 residues. CDR3 sequence: CASSPDRGRTDTQYF. CDR3 sequence (DNA): TGTGCCAGCAGTCCAGACAGGGGTAGGACAGATACGCAGTATTTT.

The J gene is TRBJ2-3, the V gene TRBV5-1; no reliable D call. Per germline, CDR1 SGHRS and CDR2 YFSETQ. The CDR3 extends over 14 amino acids. Between the trimmed V and J ends, which lost 0 bases and 3 bases, there was a span of 8 bases. Written as DNA, the CDR3 is TGCGCCAGCAGCTTGGTGGTGCAGACAGATACGCAGTATTTT. As protein: CASSLVVQTDTQYF. The complete variable domain, with remaining parts taken from reference TRBV5-1 and TRBJ2-3, reads KAGVTQTPRYLIKTRGQQVTLSCSPISGHRSVSWYQQTPGQGLQFLFEYFSETQRNKGNFPGRFSGRQFSNSRSEMNVSTLELGDSALYLCASSLVVQTDTQYFGPGTRLTVL.

This clone was observed a handful of times. The chain recombines TRBV2 with TRBJ2-6; no definite D call. The V end was cut by 6 bases, the J end by 2 bases, with 8 bases between. Germline CDR1 reads SNHLY; CDR2 reads FYNNEI. The CDR3 totals 14 residues. CDR3 coding DNA: TGTGCCAGCAGCTACAGCGCTGGGGCCAACGTCCTGACTTTC. Protein product: CASSYSAGANVLTF.

J is TRBJ1-4 and V is TRBV5-6; the D gene is possibly TRBD1 (5 bases). The V and J ends lost 0 bases and 6 bases respectively, with 9 bases between them. The CDR3 extends over 14 amino acids. The germline gives CDR1 SGHDT, CDR2 YYEEEE. The DNA for the CDR3 is TGTGCCAGCAGCTTGGGGGGGATCGATGAAAAACTGTTTTTT. Translated, it gives CASSLGGIDEKLFF.

This chain links TRBV7-2 with TRBJ1-5; D not certain. Germline V CDR1 and CDR2: SGHTA, FQGNSA. Trimming left V 6 bases short and J 2 bases short, with 17 bases between. The CDR3 is 16 residues long. The DNA of the CDR3 is TGTGCCAGCAGTCAAACGGCAGTCCGGGGCAATCAGCCCCAGCATTTT. Residues: CASSQTAVRGNQPQHF.